This T cell receptor (beta chain) was sequenced in a study of blood T cell repertoires in COVID-19. Whole-study context: Samples taken during acute and convalescent COVID-19 were collected in the United States, Italy and Spain. Sources were T cells, B-cell-depleted T cells, or PBMCs; the material itself was cDNA or gDNA.

Clones were read by immunoSEQ multiplex PCR, and TCRdb kept only the in-frame ones, dropping some. The sample records roughly 220,000 clones, 70% to 90% being singletons. This sequence was found in a man aged 50 or older who had recovered from COVID-19. The sequencing input was peripheral blood.

The CDR3 DNA reads as TGTGCCAGCAGTCCCCTCCGGGGTCGGACCGGGGAGCTGTTTTTT. It yields the protein CASSPLRGRTGELFF. The chain recombines TRBV6-2 or TRBV6-3 with TRBJ2-2; D is possibly TRBD2 (5 bases). Deletions cut 5 bases from V and 5 bases from J, with 15 bases between. Germline V CDR1 and CDR2: MNHEY, SVGEGT. CDR3 length: 15 residues.